The 18 T cell receptor beta chains given below trace back to one sample, sequenced in a study of follicular helper T cells after annual influenza vaccination. Measured with immunoSEQ multiplex PCR; TCRdb has only the in-frame clones, and not every one. The sample has about 720 clones, roughly 65% seen once. The time point is: 2013-2014 season, 7 days after vaccination. Sample: CXCR5+ CD38+ circulating T follicular helper cells from blood, taken 7 days after influenza vaccination. Stated subset: circulating Tfh, non-naive CD4+CXCR5+PD-1+ (ICOS+CD38+ or ICOS-CD38-). Receptor source: an adult who received the influenza vaccine.

The chain combines TRBV6-1 with TRBJ1-4; no clear D. V gave up 2 bases and J gave up 8 bases, with 9 bases separating them. The V gene's germline CDR1 is MNHNS and CDR2 SASEGT. CDR3 size: 13 residues. CDR3 nucleotides: TGTGCCAGCAGTGAATTTTGGCGGGAAAAACTGTTTTTT. It yields the protein CASSEFWREKLFF.

The CDR3 DNA reads TGTGCCTGGTTAAGGGGTGGGAACACTGAAGCTTTCTTT. It translates to CAWLRGGNTEAFF. The chain combines TRBV30 with TRBJ1-1; a possible D gene is TRBD1 (5 bases). The CDR3 spans 13 residues. Germline loops: CDR1 GTSNPN, CDR2 SVGIG (reference sequence). Trimming shortened V by 5 bases and J by 1 base, and 11 bases separated the two germline ends.

This clone was detected once. CDR3 region: CASSAGLRGNTGELFF. CDR3 DNA: TGTGCCAGCAGCGCCGGGCTTAGAGGGAACACCGGGGAGCTGTTTTTT. The genes are TRBV4-2 and TRBJ2-2; D uncertain. CDR1 and CDR2 (germline): LGHNA, YNFKEQ. The CDR3 is 16 residues long. Trimming cost V 5 bases and J 1 base, with 14 bases left between them.

Only a few counts were recorded for this clone. This chain links TRBV4-2 with TRBJ1-5; 9 bases align to TRBD1. CDR1 and CDR2 (germline): LGHNA, YNFKEQ. The CDR3 runs 18 residues. V lost 1 base, J lost 1 base, and 8 bases stayed unmatched. The CDR3: CASSQAGQGGLSNQPQHF. In DNA form, the CDR3 reads TGTGCCAGCAGCCAAGCGGGACAGGGAGGATTGAGCAATCAGCCCCAGCATTTT.

This chain uses TRBV6-5 with TRBJ2-3; D ambiguous. The V gene lost 5 bases and the J gene lost 5 bases, with 14 bases spanning the gap. This CDR3 comprises 14 residues. Looked up from germline, CDR1 is MNHEY and CDR2 is SVGAGI. CDR3 protein: CASSRTYAQDTQYF. The CDR3 coding sequence is TGTGCCAGCAGTCGGACCTATGCACAAGATACGCAGTATTTT.

This sequence joins TRBV6-6 and TRBJ2-3; D is ambiguous. CDR3 length: 14 residues. CDR1 MNHNY and CDR2 SVGAGI come from the germline V gene (reference sequence). V shed 2 bases and J shed 8 bases, with 14 bases lying between them. CDR3 in amino acids: CASSYTEDEGTQYF. In DNA, the CDR3 is TGTGCCAGCAGTTACACCGAGGACGAAGGTACGCAGTATTTT.

This CDR3 is CASKGGEGGTQYF. The CDR3 DNA is TGTGCCAGCAAGGGCGGGGAAGGTGGTACGCAGTATTTT. The rearrangement joins TRBV2 to TRBJ2-3; possible D gene TRBD2, 6 bases. CDR1 SNHLY and CDR2 FYNNEI come from the germline V gene. The CDR3 consists of 13 residues. Deletions cut 7 bases from V and 8 bases from J, with 16 bases between.

The chain couples TRBV5-1 to TRBJ2-1; 8 bases match TRBD1. J lost 8 bases, V lost 3 bases, and 7 bases had no gene match. The V gene's germline CDR1 is SGHRS and CDR2 YFSETQ. The CDR3 contains 14 residues. The CDR3 loop is CASSSDRVGDEQFF. CDR3 coding DNA: TGCGCCAGCAGCTCGGACAGGGTAGGAGATGAGCAGTTCTTC.

For this clone: This sample includes further DNA sequences coding for the same CDR3. The rearrangement joins TRBV7-2 to TRBJ2-7; D remains ambiguous. Per germline, CDR1 SGHTA and CDR2 FQGNSA. V lost 7 bases and J 2 bases, leaving 12 bases between the germline ends. The CDR3 contains 13 residues. The chain's CDR3 is CASTPGPTYEQYF. For the CDR3, the DNA is TGTGCCAGCACTCCAGGCCCTACCTACGAGCAGTACTTC.

The genes are TRBV6-1 and TRBJ2-3; D not certain. Deletions cut 5 bases from V and 6 bases from J, with 9 bases between. The germline V gene encodes CDR1 MNHNS and CDR2 SASEGT. CDR3 length: 12 amino acids. The CDR3 reads CASSFRADTQYF. Written as DNA, the CDR3 is TGTGCCAGCAGTTTCCGTGCGGATACGCAGTATTTT.

The V gene is TRBV5-3, the J gene TRBJ1-2, with unresolved D. TRBV5-3 carries the ORF label, with uncertain function. With 7 bases removed from V and 2 bases from J, the gap between germline ends came to 21 bases. There are 16 residues in the CDR3. The CDR3 bases are TGTGCCAGAGCCAGTCTAGTGGTGAGAAAGAACTATGGCTACACCTTC. This sequence encodes CARASLVVRKNYGYTF.

This CDR3 is CASSRPAGRVHEQYF. CDR3 nucleotide sequence: TGTGCCAGCAGCCGCCCCGCGGGCAGGGTCCACGAGCAGTACTTC. The rearrangement uses TRBV7-8 and TRBJ2-7; D tentatively fits TRBD1 or TRBD2 (5 bases each). The CDR3 runs to 15 residues. Germline CDR1 is SGHVS and CDR2 is FQNEAQ. V was cut by 5 bases and J by 5 bases, with 19 bases left in between.

The rearrangement links TRBV7-2 to TRBJ1-2; 8 bases align to TRBD1. In germline, CDR1 is SGHTA, CDR2 FQGNSA. The CDR3 length is 15 residues. Trimming at V came to 0 bases and at J to 4 bases, leaving 4 bases not matched to a gene. CDR3 amino acids: CASSLASGQGYGYTF. The CDR3 nucleotides are TGTGCCAGCAGCTTAGCTTCCGGACAGGGCTATGGCTACACCTTC.

The chain uses TRBV5-1 and TRBJ1-3, with a tentative D call TRBD1 (5 bases). This CDR3 is 15 amino acids long. From germline, CDR1 is SGHRS and CDR2 YFSETQ. Trimming pared 4 bases from V and 0 bases from J, leaving 11 bases between. The chain's CDR3 is CASSLAGSSGNTIYF. The CDR3, as DNA: TGCGCCAGCAGCCTAGCAGGGAGCTCTGGAAACACCATATATTTT.

This clone was seen only a few times. The CDR3 DNA is TGTGCCAGCAGTTACTCGAAGCGGGGGGCTCAGGGGACAGATACGCAGTATTTT. Translating gives CASSYSKRGAQGTDTQYF. This chain links TRBV6-7 with TRBJ2-3, with TRBD2 matching 9 bases. TRBV6-7 is sorted into the ORF group, with uncertain function. V was pared by 0 bases and J by 3 bases, with 10 bases of the junction left unmatched. This CDR3 contains 18 residues.

In its sample, this clone was seen a few times. The chain has TRBV6-6 and TRBJ2-2; D ambiguous. This CDR3 contains 14 residues. Looked up from germline, CDR1 is MNHNY and CDR2 is SVGAGI (reference sequence). V was cut by 10 bases and J by 5 bases, with 17 bases left in between. Written as DNA, the CDR3 is TGTGCCACGCTGCAAGGTGACGGGACCGGGGAGCTGTTTTTT. It encodes CATLQGDGTGELFF.

The chain has TRBV6-5 and TRBJ1-2; 7 bases fit TRBD1. The germline CDR1 and CDR2 sequences are MNHEY and SVGAGI. The CDR3 has 11 amino acids. The DNA for the CDR3 is TGTGACACCGGGACAGTCTATGGCTACACCTTC. It specifies CDTGTVYGYTF.

The chain carries TRBV2 and TRBJ1-3, with D hard to call. Trimming stripped 5 bases from V and 2 bases from J, with 13 bases between. This CDR3 is 15 amino acids long. CDR1 is SNHLY and CDR2 is FYNNEI in the germline V gene. The CDR3 loop is CASSLHVPPGNTIYF. DNA of the CDR3: TGTGCCAGCAGTTTGCACGTACCTCCTGGAAACACCATATATTTT. Together with reference TRBV2 and TRBJ1-3, the CDR3 gives the full variable domain: EPEVTQTPSHQVTQMGQEVILRCVPISNHLYFYWYRQILGQKVEFLVSFYNNEISEKSEIFDDQFSVERPDGSNFTLKIRSTKLEDSAMYFCASSLHVPPGNTIYFGEGSWLTVV.